This TCR beta chain was found in a study of T cell repertoires in cytomegalovirus infection (dated by TCRdb to about 2019). Some background on the complete study: Alongside well-studied HLA-B-restricted epitopes, the peptide stimulations were aimed at recently identified HLA-C-restricted CMV epitopes, whose presentation resists viral immunomodulation. Donor HLA type was relevant to the analysis, because carriage of CMV infection together with the matching HLA type was indicated by public TCR beta signatures.

This clonotype was detected only once. Its antigen is not yet known. Base qualities were left out, and no much larger clone turns up one base away. A single read counts as weak evidence. The data were produced on an Illumina HiSeq 1500. TCRdb trimmed public reads at Q25 via fastp, called clones via MiXCR and kept in-frame beta chains. Each record represents a unique CDR3 protein, reported with the most common genes and DNA among its rows. The sample table lists some 320,000 distinct CDR3 sequences, 25% to 35% of them with a count of one. The ten largest clones take up 20% of the sample. The paper as a whole reports these results and caveats: The ex vivo response was dominated by HLA-C-restricted CMV-specific TCR beta clonotypes, which also provided the single most frequent clonotype in two of eight donors. Carriers of CMV infection plus the relevant HLA type were discriminated by the cumulative frequency of public TCR beta family members in the study cohort and in an independent approximately 400-donor cohort.

The meaning of the sample's treatment or condition label: in vitro stimulation with specific CMV peptide epitopes to enrich CMV-specific T cells. Looking up the germline V gene yields CDR1 MNHEY and CDR2 SVGEGT. V lost 6 bases and J lost 5 bases; the stretch between them is 12 bases long. From cysteine to phenylalanine, the CDR3 is 13 amino acids long. The read is trimmed to its CDR3 DNA, 39 bases read in frame from base 1. Here the sequenced sample was cultured PBMCs, taken from culture after CMV antigen stimulation. The rearrangement combines TRBV6-2 or TRBV6-3 with TRBJ2-3; the D gene identity is not certain. The TCR comes from a human donor in good health (CMV status not recorded). Some clones in this sample may be carry-over from other donors' samples. The CDR3 region has the sequence CASRTVPLDTQYF. The nucleotides are TGTGCCAGCAGAACTGTGCCTCTAGATACGCAGTATTTT.